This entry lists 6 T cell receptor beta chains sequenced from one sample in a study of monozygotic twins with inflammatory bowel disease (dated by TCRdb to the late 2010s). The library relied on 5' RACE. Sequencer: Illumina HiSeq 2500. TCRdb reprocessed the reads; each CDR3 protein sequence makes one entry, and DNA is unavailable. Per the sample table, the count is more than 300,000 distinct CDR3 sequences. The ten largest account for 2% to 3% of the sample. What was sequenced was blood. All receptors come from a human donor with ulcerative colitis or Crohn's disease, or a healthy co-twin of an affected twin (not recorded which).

CDR3 region: CAISERTGGSGELFF. The rearrangement joins TRBV10-3 to TRBJ2-2; no DNA is available, so the TRBD1 call from TCRdb remains unchecked. CDR1 is ENHRY, CDR2 SYGVKD, per germline. The CDR3 is made up of 15 amino acids.

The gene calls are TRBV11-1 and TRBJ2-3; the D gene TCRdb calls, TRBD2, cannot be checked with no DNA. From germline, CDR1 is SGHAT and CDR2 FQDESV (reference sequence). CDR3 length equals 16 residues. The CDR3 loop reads CASSLVTSGGADTQYF. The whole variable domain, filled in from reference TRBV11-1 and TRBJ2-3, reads EAEVAQSPRYKITEKSQAVAFWCDPISGHATLYWYRQILGQGPELLVQFQDESVVDDSQLPKDRFSAERLKGVDSTLKIQPAELGDSAMYLCASSLVTSGGADTQYFGPGTRLTVL.

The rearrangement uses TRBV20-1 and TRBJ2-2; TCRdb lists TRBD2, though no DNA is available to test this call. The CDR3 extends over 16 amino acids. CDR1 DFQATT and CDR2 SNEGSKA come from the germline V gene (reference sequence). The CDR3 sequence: CSATRRAGANTGELFF.

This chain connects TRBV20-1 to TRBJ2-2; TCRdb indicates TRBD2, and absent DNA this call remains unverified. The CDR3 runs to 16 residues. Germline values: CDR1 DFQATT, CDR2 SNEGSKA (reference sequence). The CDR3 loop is CSVRVRRGNLAGELFF.

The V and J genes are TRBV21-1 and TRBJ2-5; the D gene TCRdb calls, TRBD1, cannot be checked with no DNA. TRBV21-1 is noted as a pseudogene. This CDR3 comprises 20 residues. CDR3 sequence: CASSKDKGPGQRGPQETQYF.

The CDR3 reads CASSFSGGRIGELFF. The gene calls are TRBV7-2 and TRBJ2-2; checking the TCRdb D call of TRBD1 is not possible without DNA. Germline CDR1 and CDR2: SGHTA and FQGNSA. The CDR3 loop spans 15 amino acids.